This record concerns one T cell receptor beta chain sequence. What it binds is unknown. TCRdb's table, derived via immunoSEQ multiplex PCR, lists solely in-frame clones and lacks some. The data show 120,000 to 150,000 clones, roughly nine tenths seen once. The data were taken from a study of T cell responses to AZD1222 COVID-19 vaccine. The study, taken as a whole, reports: Elevations in Spike-specific TCR breadth and depth followed administration of two AZD1222 doses. Across spike, vaccine-associated CD4 TCRs were found, dominant at 160-218 and 743-854.

The CDR3 is made up of 11 amino acids. Between the trimmed V and J ends, which lost 5 bases and 9 bases, there was a span of 10 bases. Germline V gene sequence: CDR1 GTSNPN, CDR2 SVGIG (reference sequence). The sequence came from an adult who received the AZD1222 COVID-19 vaccine. The genes are TRBV30 and TRBJ2-2; the D is unclear. The sequencing here drew on peripheral blood, taken 28 days after the second AZD1222 dose. CDR3 nucleotide sequence: TGTGCCTGGGGCGGATCCAGGGAGCTGTTTTTT. The encoded protein is CAWGGSRELFF.